Shown below are 29 T cell receptor beta chains from a single sample sequenced in a study of CD8 T cells in ankylosing spondylitis. TCRdb ran MiXCR on the 5' RACE reads and lists one entry per CDR3 protein. Here the sample spans hundreds of thousands of distinct CDR3 sequences, under 12% being singletons. The sample taken for sequencing was blood, either unsorted or a sorted T cell fraction (not recorded which). These receptor sequences come from a male donor with ankylosing spondylitis or in good health (not recorded which).

This clonotype was seen many times. V usage is TRBV7-2 and J usage is TRBJ2-7; 11 nucleotides agree with TRBD2. CDR1 and CDR2 (germline): SGHTA, FQGNSA. CDR3 length equals 14 residues. Trimming removed 6 bases from V and 2 bases from J; junction bases left unmatched: 3. This CDR3 is CASRSSGGPYEQYF. In DNA form, the CDR3 reads TGTGCCAGCAGGTCTAGCGGGGGGCCCTACGAGCAGTACTTC.

This clonotype was counted many times. This rearrangement joins TRBV6-2 or TRBV6-3 to TRBJ2-2, with 7 nucleotides matching TRBD2. Germline CDR1 MNHEY, CDR2 SVGEGT. The CDR3 totals 14 residues. With V trimmed by 7 bases and J by 4 bases, 6 bases remained unmatched. The CDR3 region is CASTLTSLTGELFF. Here the CDR3 DNA reads TGTGCCAGCACCTTGACTAGCCTCACCGGGGAGCTGTTTTTT.

This clonotype was seen ten or more times. The chain is built from TRBV12-3 or TRBV12-4 and TRBJ2-2; no clear D gene. The length of the CDR3 is 13 residues. V lost 3 bases and J 5 bases, leaving 7 bases between the germline ends. CDR3 residues: CASSFSETGELFF. Here the CDR3 DNA reads TGTGCCAGCAGTTTTTCGGAGACCGGGGAGCTGTTTTTT.

The rearrangement uses TRBV7-6 and TRBJ2-5; the D gene could be TRBD1 or TRBD2 (5 bases each). The CDR3 runs to 16 residues. The ends were cut back, 3 bases at V and 5 bases at J, with 19 bases in the middle. Germline V gene lookup returns CDR1 SGHVS and CDR2 FNYEAQ. CDR3 bases: TGTGCCAGCAGCTTTCCGAGGGGAGATATCTTTGAGACCCAGTACTTC. Residues: CASSFPRGDIFETQYF.

In its sample, this clonotype was seen many times. This chain uses TRBV7-2 with TRBJ2-3; TRBD1 agrees at 8 bases. In germline, CDR1 is SGHTA, CDR2 FQGNSA. V lost 1 base, J lost 1 base, and 4 bases stayed unmatched. CDR3 length equals 16 residues. CDR3: CASSLDGTGRTDTQYF. The DNA for the CDR3 is TGTGCCAGCAGCTTAGACGGGACAGGACGCACAGATACGCAGTATTTT.

This clonotype was recorded a few times. J is TRBJ2-3 and V is TRBV5-1; D possibly uses TRBD1 or TRBD2 (6 bases each). The germline V and J ends were trimmed by 4 bases and 2 bases, with 20 bases remaining between them. From germline, CDR1 is SGHRS and CDR2 YFSETQ. The CDR3 spans 17 residues. The DNA of the CDR3 is TGCGCCAGCAGCACTGTGACGGGGGCGGGGAACACAGATACGCAGTATTTT. Translation: CASSTVTGAGNTDTQYF.

This clonotype was counted many times. V is TRBV7-2 and J is TRBJ2-3; no clear D. V shed 6 bases and J shed 6 bases, with 10 bases lying between them. The CDR3 is 12 residues long. The V gene's germline CDR1 is SGHTA and CDR2 FQGNSA. Here the CDR3 reads CASSQMRDTQYF. CDR3 DNA: TGTGCCAGCAGTCAAATGCGGGATACGCAGTATTTT.

The genes are TRBV24-1 and TRBJ2-2; D may be TRBD1 (5 bases). Trimming removed 2 bases from V and 4 bases from J, with 16 bases in between. This CDR3 contains 17 residues. Germline CDR1 is KGHDR and CDR2 is SFDVKD. The CDR3 reads CATSDSGLRQGTGELFF. CDR3 in DNA: TGTGCCACCAGTGATTCCGGTTTAAGGCAGGGCACCGGGGAGCTGTTTTTT.

This clonotype has a count of ten or more. The chain is built from TRBV5-1 and TRBJ2-1, with no clear D. The germline gives CDR1 SGHRS, CDR2 YFSETQ. CDR3 length: 16 residues. V lost 0 bases and J lost 0, with 10 bases in between. This CDR3 is CASSLASGRSYNEQFF. CDR3 DNA: TGCGCCAGCAGCTTGGCATCAGGCCGCTCCTACAATGAGCAGTTCTTC.

This clonotype was seen at least ten times. The V and J genes are TRBV28 and TRBJ1-6, with D possibly matching TRBD1 (5 bases). From germline, CDR1 is MDHEN and CDR2 SYDVKM. Deletions cut 5 bases from V and 8 bases from J, with 13 bases between. This CDR3 contains 14 residues. Here the CDR3 DNA reads TGTGCCAGCAGTCCCCTGACAGCTGATTCACCCCTCCACTTT. This codes for CASSPLTADSPLHF.

This clonotype was picked up many times. The chain has TRBV12-3 or TRBV12-4 and TRBJ2-3; D not resolved. V was pared by 2 bases and J by 0 bases, with 6 bases between. This CDR3 is built from 14 residues. CDR3 sequence: CASSLLGSTDTQYF. CDR3 bases: TGTGCCAGCAGTTTACTAGGGAGCACAGATACGCAGTATTTT.

This clonotype has just a few counts. The J gene is TRBJ1-2, the V gene TRBV7-9; no clear D. Germline CDR1 is SEHNR and CDR2 is FQNEAQ (reference sequence). Trimming removed 1 base from V and 0 bases from J, with 9 bases in between. This CDR3 is built from 15 residues. Here the CDR3 reads CASSLVAAPNYGYTF. The CDR3 DNA is TGTGCCAGCAGCTTAGTGGCGGCACCTAACTATGGCTACACCTTC. Complete variable domain (other parts from reference TRBV7-9 and TRBJ1-2): DTGVSQNPRHKITKRGQNVTFRCDPISEHNRLYWYRQTLGQGPEFLTYFQNEAQLEKSRLLSDRFSAERPKGSFSTLEIQRTEQGDSAMYLCASSLVAAPNYGYTFGSGTRLTVV.

This clonotype occurred many times. V is TRBV20-1 and J is TRBJ2-3, with 12 bases that match TRBD2. The germline CDR1 and CDR2 sequences are DFQATT and SNEGSKA (reference sequence). This CDR3 comprises 16 residues. The V gene end was trimmed by 6 bases and the J gene end by 2 bases; junction bases not matched to a gene: 9. The DNA for the CDR3 is TGCAGTGCGCCGACTAGCGGGGGCCCTCTCACAGATACGCAGTATTTT. This gives the protein CSAPTSGGPLTDTQYF.

This clonotype was seen only a few times. The chain has TRBV25-1 and TRBJ2-2; D remains unclear. V was pared by 4 bases and J by 2 bases, with 8 bases between. Germline lookup yields CDR1 MGHDK and CDR2 SYGVNS. This CDR3 has 14 amino acids. The CDR3 protein is CASSVPANTGELFF. The CDR3, as DNA: TGTGCCAGCAGTGTACCGGCTAACACCGGGGAGCTGTTTTTT.

Many counts were recorded for this clonotype. The chain has TRBV5-1 and TRBJ1-1; tentatively, D is TRBD1 (5 bases). Germline CDR1 reads SGHRS; CDR2 reads YFSETQ. V was pared by 6 bases and J by 4 bases, with 19 bases between. The CDR3 extends over 15 amino acids. The CDR3 sequence is CASISGKGPITEAFF. DNA for the CDR3: TGCGCCAGCATCTCAGGGAAAGGGCCAATCACTGAAGCTTTCTTT.

This clonotype was picked up many times. This sequence joins TRBV6-1 and TRBJ2-7, with 7 bases matching TRBD1. J was trimmed by 3 bases and V by 4 bases; bases with no gene match: 6. The CDR3 runs 14 residues. Germline loops: CDR1 MNHNS, CDR2 SASEGT. CDR3 nucleotide sequence: TGTGCCAGCAGTGCCAGGGCAGGGGGCTACGAGCAGTACTTC. This encodes CASSARAGGYEQYF.

This clonotype has just one count. Being one base from a much bigger clone, this may be a read error. The V call is TRBV12-3 or TRBV12-4, the J call TRBJ1-2, with D uncertain. V dropped 4 bases and J dropped 12 bases, with 15 bases sitting between them. The CDR3 has 12 amino acids. The DNA for the CDR3 is TGTGCCAGCAGTTATACCGCTTTGGGCGACACCTTC. It specifies CASSYTALGDTF.

The V gene is TRBV7-3, the J gene TRBJ2-3; TRBD2 agrees at 8 bases. The ends lost 5 bases at V and 2 bases at J; junction bases unmatched: 6. Germline V gives CDR1 SGHTA, CDR2 FQGTGA. The CDR3 has 15 amino acids. The CDR3 coding sequence is TGTGCCAGCAGCCTGGGACTAGTAGACACAGATACGCAGTATTTT. It translates to CASSLGLVDTDTQYF.

At least ten counts were recorded for this clonotype. The chain uses TRBV7-9 and TRBJ1-6, with D possibly TRBD1 on 6 matching bases. The CDR3 contains 14 residues. Germline values: CDR1 SEHNR, CDR2 FQNEAQ (reference sequence). V was shortened by 1 base and J by 11 bases, with 12 bases between the two germline ends. The CDR3 protein is CASSLEQGGTPLHF. The CDR3 nucleotides read TGTGCCAGCAGCTTAGAACAGGGCGGAACACCCCTCCACTTT.

This clonotype was observed many times. The rearrangement uses TRBV9 and TRBJ1-1; tentative D call: TRBD1 (5 bases). Per the germline V gene, CDR1 is SGDLS and CDR2 is YYNGEE. V lost 0 bases and J lost 4, with 13 bases in between. CDR3 length: 15 amino acids. The CDR3 loop reads CASSVGAGLGTEAFF. The CDR3 coding sequence is TGTGCCAGCAGCGTAGGTGCAGGGTTGGGCACTGAAGCTTTCTTT.

There are many counts of this clonotype. The chain carries TRBV15 and TRBJ2-1; tentative D call: TRBD2 (6 bases). The CDR3 runs 16 residues. Trimming left V 4 bases short and J 0 bases short, with 13 bases between. In germline, CDR1 is LNHNV, CDR2 YYDKDF (reference sequence). CDR3 sequence (DNA): TGTGCCACCAGCACCTTAGCGGCGAGCTCCTACAATGAGCAGTTCTTC. Amino acids: CATSTLAASSYNEQFF. Using reference TRBV15 and TRBJ2-1 for the parts outside the CDR3, the full variable domain is DAMVIQNPRYQVTQFGKPVTLSCSQTLNHNVMYWYQQKSSQAPKLLFHYYDKDFNNEADTPDNFQSRRPNTSFCFLDIRSPGLGDTAMYLCATSTLAASSYNEQFFGPGTRLTVL.

This clonotype was counted at least ten times. Mismatch with germline at one junction end may stem from a read error. This chain links TRBV5-1 with TRBJ1-2, with D uncertain. The CDR3 has 12 residues. Germline V CDR1 and CDR2: SGHRS, YFSETQ. CDR3 protein: CASSLEGGGGIF. In DNA, the CDR3 is TGCGCCAGCAGCTTGGAGGGAGGTGGTGGAATCTTC.

This clonotype appeared many times. The chain has TRBV6-1 and TRBJ2-7; D may be TRBD1 (6 bases). CDR1 and CDR2 (germline): MNHNS, SASEGT. Trimming left V 6 bases short and J 3 bases short, with 18 bases between. This CDR3 is 15 amino acids long. The CDR3 bases are TGTGCCAGCAGCCACCCGACAGGTGCTATCTACGAGCAGTACTTC. As protein: CASSHPTGAIYEQYF.

This clonotype was counted between two and nine times. This rearrangement joins TRBV6-1 to TRBJ2-5, with 8 bases that match TRBD1. CDR3 size: 15 residues. Germline trimming cut 5 bases from V and 3 bases from J; bases unmatched to any gene: 8. From germline, CDR1 is MNHNS and CDR2 SASEGT. DNA for the CDR3: TGTGCCAGCAGTACCCCGGCAGGGGGCAAAGAGACCCAGTACTTC. This translates into CASSTPAGGKETQYF.

The sample holds a few counts of this clonotype. Just one base apart from a much larger clone, this may be a read error. The chain combines TRBV7-3 with TRBJ2-1; no definite D call. CDR3 size: 16 residues. Germline-derived CDR1 and CDR2 are SGHTA and FQGTGA. The CDR3 region has the DNA TGTGCCAGCAGCTCCCAGACTGGCAGCTCCTTCAATGAGCAGTTCTTC. This encodes CASSSQTGSSFNEQFF.

This clonotype was counted many times. The chain couples TRBV7-9 to TRBJ1-5; 7 bases map to TRBD1. The ends lost 6 bases at V and 5 bases at J; junction bases unmatched: 7. The CDR3 runs to 14 residues. Germline values: CDR1 SEHNR, CDR2 FQNEAQ (reference sequence). CDR3 bases: TGTGCCAGCAGTTCCTATGACAGGGATCAGCCCCAGCATTTT. This codes for CASSSYDRDQPQHF. Complete variable domain (other parts from reference TRBV7-9 and TRBJ1-5): DTGVSQNPRHKITKRGQNVTFRCDPISEHNRLYWYRQTLGQGPEFLTYFQNEAQLEKSRLLSDRFSAERPKGSFSTLEIQRTEQGDSAMYLCASSSYDRDQPQHFGDGTRLSIL.

This clonotype occurred many times. This chain uses TRBV5-1 with TRBJ2-7, with TRBD1 matching 7 bases. The CDR3 has 14 residues. V gave up 4 bases and J gave up 0 bases; unmatched junction bases: 4. The V gene's germline CDR1 is SGHRS and CDR2 YFSETQ. The CDR3 reads CASSPRDSSYEQYF. The CDR3 bases are TGCGCCAGCAGCCCACGGGACAGCTCCTACGAGCAGTACTTC. Full variable domain (rest looked up from reference TRBV5-1 and TRBJ2-7): KAGVTQTPRYLIKTRGQQVTLSCSPISGHRSVSWYQQTPGQGLQFLFEYFSETQRNKGNFPGRFSGRQFSNSRSEMNVSTLELGDSALYLCASSPRDSSYEQYFGPGTRLTVT.

In its sample, this clonotype was seen a few times. The chain joins TRBV7-6 to TRBJ2-5; D is perhaps TRBD1 (9 bases). There are 19 residues in the CDR3. V was clipped by 4 bases and J by 2 bases, with 26 bases between them. Germline CDR1 SGHVS, CDR2 FNYEAQ. DNA for the CDR3: TGTGCCAGCAGCTCGAGGGGGATAGCGGGACAGGGTAATCAAGAGACCCAGTACTTC. Its translation: CASSSRGIAGQGNQETQYF.

The chain is built from TRBV29-1 and TRBJ1-2; the D is unclear. Trimming left V 7 bases short and J 8 bases short, with 17 bases between. From germline, CDR1 is SQVTM and CDR2 ANQGSEA. The CDR3 is 12 amino acids. The CDR3 DNA reads as TGCAGCGGCTGGTCCAGTATTTGGGGCTACACCTTC. It codes for CSGWSSIWGYTF.